This is a list of T cell receptor beta chains from one sample in a study of Ad26.COV2.S vaccination and SARS-CoV-2 variants. Method: immunoSEQ multiplex PCR; TCRdb's copy keeps in-frame clones and lacks some. The sample includes some 410,000 clones, roughly 90% of them seen just once. The starting material was peripheral blood, obtained in a trial of Ad26.COV2.S vaccine versus placebo. These receptors originate from a person between 18 and 65 years old who received the Ad26.COV2.S COVID-19 vaccine or a placebo. The CDR3 runs from the conserved cysteine through the conserved F or W. D genes are given only for firm matches. The size entry is marked missing in some rows and otherwise reads once, few, many or a size class.

d_call	v_call	clone_size	j_call	cdr3_length	cdr3_nt	cdr3_aa
NA	TRBV6-5	NA	TRBJ2-7	15	TGTGCCAGCAAATCTTTGACACTGCCTTCCTACGAGCAGTACTTC	CASKSLTLPSYEQYF
TRBD1	TRBV28	NA	TRBJ2-7	16	TGTGCCAGCAGCCCCCGCGAGGGCAGGGGGTGGTACGAGCAGTACTTC	CASSPREGRGWYEQYF
NA	TRBV4-1	NA	TRBJ1-2	16	TGCGCCAGCAGCCATGGACCGGGACACTCACCCTATGGCTACACCTTC	CASSHGPGHSPYGYTF
NA	TRBV7-9	NA	TRBJ2-2	15	TGTGCCAGCAGCTTAGGGGGACACCTAACCGGGGAGCTGTTTTTT	CASSLGGHLTGELFF
TRBD2	TRBV7-9	NA	TRBJ2-3	16	TGTGCCAGCAGCTTAGGTCTAGCGGCCTCCACAGATACGCAGTATTTT	CASSLGLAASTDTQYF
TRBD1	TRBV24-1	NA	TRBJ2-5	16	TGTGCCACCAGTGATACACCCGGGACAGGGGAAGAGACCCAGTACTTC	CATSDTPGTGEETQYF
NA	TRBV15	NA	TRBJ1-5	16	TGTGCCACCAGCAGAGATCTAGGGGGGGGGAATCAGCCCCAGCATTTT	CATSRDLGGGNQPQHF
NA	TRBV28	NA	TRBJ2-3	16	TGTGCCAGCAGTTTAACGTCTGGGGCCTCGCCAGATACGCAGTATTTT	CASSLTSGASPDTQYF
NA	TRBV13	NA	TRBJ2-1	15	TGTGCCAGCAGCTACCATTTCGGGGGCAGAGATGAGCAGTTCTTC	CASSYHFGGRDEQFF
NA	TRBV5-4	NA	TRBJ1-2	13	TGTGCCTCTCACAGCGAGGCCCTCTATGGCTACACCTTC	CASHSEALYGYTF
TRBD1	TRBV18	NA	TRBJ1-3	17	TGTGCCAGCTCACCGCGGACAGGGGAAGGATCCGGAAACACCATATATTTT	CASSPRTGEGSGNTIYF
TRBD1	TRBV19	NA	TRBJ1-2	14	TGTGCCAGTAGTATACAGGGGGGCAACTATGGCTACACCTTC	CASSIQGGNYGYTF
TRBD1	TRBV11-2	few	TRBJ1-1	13	TGTGCCAGCAGCCCTACAGGGGGGACTGAAGCTTTCTTT	CASSPTGGTEAFF
NA	TRBV18	NA	TRBJ2-7	15	TGTGCCAGCTCACCGCGGCAGGGCAGCTCCTACGAGCAGTACTTC	CASSPRQGSSYEQYF
TRBD2	TRBV7-2	NA	TRBJ2-5	17	TGTGCCAGCAGTACCCCGGGACTAGCGGGGAAAAGAGAGACCCAGTACTTC	CASSTPGLAGKRETQYF
NA	TRBV11-3	NA	TRBJ2-3	15	TGTGCCAGCAGCCCCGCCGAACCCAGTGCGGATACGCAGTATTTT	CASSPAEPSADTQYF
NA	TRBV27	NA	TRBJ2-2	15	TGTGCCAGCAGTTTACGGGGGGCGGTCACCGGGGAGCTGTTTTTT	CASSLRGAVTGELFF
NA	TRBV12-3/TRBV12-4	NA	TRBJ1-1	13	TGTGCCAGCAGTTTAGCGGCGGTTACTGAAGCTTTCTTT	CASSLAAVTEAFF
TRBD1	TRBV19	NA	TRBJ1-6	16	TGTGCCAGTAGTACACAGGGGGAGACCCCTCGTTCACCCCTCCACTTT	CASSTQGETPRSPLHF
TRBD2	TRBV5-6	NA	TRBJ2-7	15	TGTGCCAGCAGCCCGGCTGCTAGCGGGAGATACGAGCAGTACTTC	CASSPAASGRYEQYF
TRBD1	TRBV19	NA	TRBJ2-7	14	TGTGCCAGTGCCCGAGGGACAGGGACTTACGAGCAGTACTTC	CASARGTGTYEQYF
NA	TRBV4-3	NA	TRBJ2-4	15	TGCGCCAGCAGCCAAGATGCCCCCAGTACGGACATTCAGTACTTC	CASSQDAPSTDIQYF
NA	TRBV28	NA	TRBJ1-6	13	TGTGCCAGCAGTCAGGGCCGCTATTCACCCCTCCACTTT	CASSQGRYSPLHF
NA	TRBV27	once	TRBJ2-2	16	TGTGCCAGCAGTTTGCAGGGAGGACTGAACACCGGGGAGCTGTTTTTT	CASSLQGGLNTGELFF
NA	TRBV4-3	NA	TRBJ2-2	15	TGCGCCAGCAGCCAAGAACATGACGACACCGGGGAGCTGTTTTTT	CASSQEHDDTGELFF
NA	TRBV10-1	NA	TRBJ2-3	14	TGCGCCAGCAGTGACTCGCAGGGAGCAGATACGCAGTATTTT	CASSDSQGADTQYF
TRBD2	TRBV5-4	NA	TRBJ2-3	16	TGTGCCAGCAGCTCGGGGGGGGGCCCTAGCACAGATACGCAGTATTTT	CASSSGGGPSTDTQYF
NA	TRBV3-1/TRBV3-2	NA	TRBJ1-3	13	TGTGCCAGCAGCCAAGGACGGGGAAACACCATATATTTT	CASSQGRGNTIYF
TRBD2	TRBV5-1	NA	TRBJ2-5	15	TGCGCCAGCAGCCTAAATCCGGGGGGACAAGAGACCCAGTACTTC	CASSLNPGGQETQYF
NA	TRBV29-1	once	TRBJ2-7	13	TGCAGCGTTGGTTCGGCAGGGGCCTACGAGCAGTACTTC	CSVGSAGAYEQYF
TRBD2	TRBV9	NA	TRBJ2-3	17	TGTGCCAGCAGCGTAGTGTCGGTCCTAGCGGGCACAGATACGCAGTATTTT	CASSVVSVLAGTDTQYF
TRBD1	TRBV2	NA	TRBJ1-5	18	TGTGCCAGCAGTGAGGACAGGGTGCTACAGCTTCGCGATCAGCCCCAGCATTTT	CASSEDRVLQLRDQPQHF
NA	TRBV4-1	NA	TRBJ2-4	18	TGCGCCAGCAGCCACGATCTCCGATCCATTCAAGCCAAAAACATTCAGTACTTC	CASSHDLRSIQAKNIQYF
NA	TRBV4-1	NA	TRBJ2-4	16	TGCGCCAGCAGCCAACCCGTGGTAGGGATGTGGGACATTCAGTACTTC	CASSQPVVGMWDIQYF
TRBD1	TRBV11-2	NA	TRBJ2-7	17	TGTGCCAGCAGCCCCAGAGGGCAGGGGGCTGGGGGATACGAGCAGTACTTC	CASSPRGQGAGGYEQYF
NA	TRBV27	many	TRBJ1-6	15	TGTGCCAGCAGTTTATATCGGGGTAGGGATTCACCCCTCCACTTT	CASSLYRGRDSPLHF
TRBD1	TRBV29-1	once	TRBJ1-1	14	TGCAGCGTTGGGGGGGACAGCATGAACACTGAAGCTTTCTTT	CSVGGDSMNTEAFF
NA	TRBV5-6	NA	TRBJ1-4	15	TGTGCCAGCAGCTTGGGTTGGCAGGATAATGAAAAACTGTTTTTT	CASSLGWQDNEKLFF
NA	TRBV4-1	NA	TRBJ1-2	16	TGCGCCAGCAGCCCTCGGACGGGCAGCATTGGATATGGCTACACCTTC	CASSPRTGSIGYGYTF
NA	TRBV10-3	NA	TRBJ2-1	15	TGTGCCATCAGTGAGTCACTGGGTGGGTACAATGAGCAGTTCTTC	CAISESLGGYNEQFF
NA	TRBV6-6	NA	TRBJ1-6	12	TGTGCCAGCAGGCTTGGCAATTCACCCCTCCACTTT	CASRLGNSPLHF
TRBD1	TRBV7-2	NA	TRBJ1-2	16	TGTGCCAGCAGCTCCGGGACAGTGTTTACTAACTATGGCTACACCTTC	CASSSGTVFTNYGYTF
NA	TRBV7-9	few	TRBJ1-4	12	TGTGCCAGCAGTCTGACAGGTGAAAAACTGTTTTTT	CASSLTGEKLFF
NA	TRBV10-1	NA	TRBJ2-1	15	TGCGCCAGCAGCGCTTATACTAATTCCTACAATGAGCAGTTCTTC	CASSAYTNSYNEQFF